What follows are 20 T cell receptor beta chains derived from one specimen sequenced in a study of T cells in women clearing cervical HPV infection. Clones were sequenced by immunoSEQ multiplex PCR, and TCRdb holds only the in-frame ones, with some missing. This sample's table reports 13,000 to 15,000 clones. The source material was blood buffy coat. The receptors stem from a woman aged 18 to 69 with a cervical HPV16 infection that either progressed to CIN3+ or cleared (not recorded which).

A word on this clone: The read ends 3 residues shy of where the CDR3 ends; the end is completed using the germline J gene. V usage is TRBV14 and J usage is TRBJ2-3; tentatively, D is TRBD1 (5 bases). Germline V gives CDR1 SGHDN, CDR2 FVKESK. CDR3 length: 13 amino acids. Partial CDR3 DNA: TGTGCCAGCAAGAATTCGGAGTGGGGCACG. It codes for CASKNSEWGT. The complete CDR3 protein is CASKNSEWGTQYF. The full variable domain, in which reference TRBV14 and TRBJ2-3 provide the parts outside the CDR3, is EAGVTQFPSHSVIEKGQTVTLRCDPISGHDNLYWYRRVMGKEIKFLLHFVKESKQDESGMPNNRFLAERTGGTYSTLKVQPAELEDSGVYFCASKNSEWGTQYFGPGTRLTVL.

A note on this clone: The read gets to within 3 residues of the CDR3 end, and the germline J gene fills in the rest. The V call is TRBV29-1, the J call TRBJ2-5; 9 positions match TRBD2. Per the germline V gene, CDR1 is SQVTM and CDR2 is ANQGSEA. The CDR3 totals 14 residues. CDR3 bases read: TGCAGCGTAGACCTAGCGGGGTGGGGAGATACC. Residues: CSVDLAGWGDT. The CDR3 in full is CSVDLAGWGDTQYF.

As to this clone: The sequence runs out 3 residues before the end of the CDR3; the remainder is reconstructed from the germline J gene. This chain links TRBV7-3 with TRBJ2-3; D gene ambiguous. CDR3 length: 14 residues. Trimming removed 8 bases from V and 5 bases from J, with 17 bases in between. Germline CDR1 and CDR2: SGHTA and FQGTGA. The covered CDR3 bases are TGTGCCAGCTCCCCGGCCCTAGAAGGAGATACG. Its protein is CASSPALEGDT. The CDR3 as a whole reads CASSPALEGDTQYF.

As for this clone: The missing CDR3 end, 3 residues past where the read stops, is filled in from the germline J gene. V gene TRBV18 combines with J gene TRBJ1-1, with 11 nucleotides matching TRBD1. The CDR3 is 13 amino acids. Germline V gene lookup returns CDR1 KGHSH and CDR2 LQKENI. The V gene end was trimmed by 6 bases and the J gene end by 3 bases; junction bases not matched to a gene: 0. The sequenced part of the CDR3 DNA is TGTGCCAGCTCGGGACAGGGGGACACTGAA. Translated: CASSGQGDTE. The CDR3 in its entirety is CASSGQGDTEAFF.

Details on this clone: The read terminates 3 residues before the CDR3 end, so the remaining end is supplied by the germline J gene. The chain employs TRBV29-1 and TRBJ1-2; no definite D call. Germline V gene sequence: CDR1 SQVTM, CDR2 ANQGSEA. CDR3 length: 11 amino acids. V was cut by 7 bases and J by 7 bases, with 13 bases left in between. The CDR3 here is CSAARGAGYTF. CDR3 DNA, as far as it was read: TGCAGCGCCGCGCGGGGAGCTGGC. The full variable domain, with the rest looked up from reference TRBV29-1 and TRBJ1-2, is SAVISQKPSRDICQRGTSLTIQCQVDSQVTMMFWYRQQPGQSLTLIATANQGSEATYESGFVIDKFPISRPNLTFSTLTVSNMSPEDSSIYLCSAARGAGYTFGSGTRLTVV.

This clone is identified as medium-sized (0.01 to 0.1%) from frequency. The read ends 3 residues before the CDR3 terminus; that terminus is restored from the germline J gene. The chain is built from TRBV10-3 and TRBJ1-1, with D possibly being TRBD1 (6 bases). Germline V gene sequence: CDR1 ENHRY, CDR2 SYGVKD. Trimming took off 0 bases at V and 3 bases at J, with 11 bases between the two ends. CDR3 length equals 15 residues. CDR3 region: CAISESDEGDTEAFF. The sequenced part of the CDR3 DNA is TGTGCCATCAGTGAGTCGGACGAGGGGGACACTGAA.

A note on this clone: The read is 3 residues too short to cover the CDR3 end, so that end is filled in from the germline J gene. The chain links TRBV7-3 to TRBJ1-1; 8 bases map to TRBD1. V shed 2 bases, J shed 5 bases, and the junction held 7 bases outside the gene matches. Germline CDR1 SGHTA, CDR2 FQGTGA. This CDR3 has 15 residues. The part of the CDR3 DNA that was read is TGTGCCAGCAGCTTACTCACAGGGGGTTGGACTGAA. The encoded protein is CASSLLTGGWTE. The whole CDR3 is CASSLLTGGWTEAFF.

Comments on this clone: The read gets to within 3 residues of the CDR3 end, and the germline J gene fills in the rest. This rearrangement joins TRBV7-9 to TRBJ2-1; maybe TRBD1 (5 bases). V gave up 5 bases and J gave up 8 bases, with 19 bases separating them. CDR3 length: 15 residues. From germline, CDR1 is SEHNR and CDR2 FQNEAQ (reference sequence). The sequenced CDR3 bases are TGTGCCAGCAGCAGGGGTTACGGCCAGAGGTATGAG. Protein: CASSRGYGQRYE. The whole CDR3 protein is CASSRGYGQRYEQFF.

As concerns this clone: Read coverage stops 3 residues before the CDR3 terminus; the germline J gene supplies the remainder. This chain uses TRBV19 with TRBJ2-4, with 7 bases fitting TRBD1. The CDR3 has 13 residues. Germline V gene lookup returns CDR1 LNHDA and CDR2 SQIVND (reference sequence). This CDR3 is CASKQGPNYGQYF. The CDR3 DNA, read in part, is TGTGCCAGTAAACAGGGGCCCAACTATGGT.

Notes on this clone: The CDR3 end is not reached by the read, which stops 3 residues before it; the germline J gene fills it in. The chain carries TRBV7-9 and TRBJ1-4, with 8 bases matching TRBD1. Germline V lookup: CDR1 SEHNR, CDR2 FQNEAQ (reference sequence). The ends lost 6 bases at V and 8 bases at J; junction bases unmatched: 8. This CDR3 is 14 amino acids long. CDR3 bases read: TGTGCCAGCAGAGGCTGGACAGGGACCGAAAAA. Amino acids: CASRGWTGTEK. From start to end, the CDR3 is CASRGWTGTEKLFF.

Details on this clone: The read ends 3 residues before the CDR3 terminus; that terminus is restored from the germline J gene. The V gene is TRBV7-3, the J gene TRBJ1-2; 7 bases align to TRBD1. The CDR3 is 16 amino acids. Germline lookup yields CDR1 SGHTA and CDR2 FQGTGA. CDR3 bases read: TGTGCCAGCAGCTTGTCCACAACAGGGGTGACAGATACC. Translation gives CASSLSTTGVTDT. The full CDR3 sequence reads CASSLSTTGVTDTYTF.

CDR3 in amino acids: CASSPRGLHGELFF. The DNA read from the CDR3 is TGTGCCAGCAGCCCCAGGGGGCTTCACGGGGAG. V gene TRBV5-5 combines with J gene TRBJ2-2, with 8 bases aligning to TRBD1. The read finishes 3 residues shy of the CDR3 end, and the germline J gene is used to complete it. This CDR3 has 14 amino acids. Per germline, CDR1 SGHKS and CDR2 YYEKEE (reference sequence). Trimming cost V 4 bases and J 7 bases; bases outside gene matches: 6.

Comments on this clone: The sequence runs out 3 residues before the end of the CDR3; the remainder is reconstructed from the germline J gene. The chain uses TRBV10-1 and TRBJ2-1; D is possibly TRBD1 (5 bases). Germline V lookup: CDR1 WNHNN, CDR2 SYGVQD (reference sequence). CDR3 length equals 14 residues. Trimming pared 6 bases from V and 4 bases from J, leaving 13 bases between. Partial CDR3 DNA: TGCGCCAGCAGCACTTTCCGACAGTACAATGAG. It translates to CASSTFRQYNE. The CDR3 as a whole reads CASSTFRQYNEQFF.

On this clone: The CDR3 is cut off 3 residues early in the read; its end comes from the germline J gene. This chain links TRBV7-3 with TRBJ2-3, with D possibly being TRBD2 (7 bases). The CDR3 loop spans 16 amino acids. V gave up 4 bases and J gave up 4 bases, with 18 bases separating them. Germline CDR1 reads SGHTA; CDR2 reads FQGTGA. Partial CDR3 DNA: TGTGCCAGCAGCTCCGAAGGCGGGGGCCTTCCAGATACG. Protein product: CASSSEGGGLPDT. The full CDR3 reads CASSSEGGGLPDTQYF.

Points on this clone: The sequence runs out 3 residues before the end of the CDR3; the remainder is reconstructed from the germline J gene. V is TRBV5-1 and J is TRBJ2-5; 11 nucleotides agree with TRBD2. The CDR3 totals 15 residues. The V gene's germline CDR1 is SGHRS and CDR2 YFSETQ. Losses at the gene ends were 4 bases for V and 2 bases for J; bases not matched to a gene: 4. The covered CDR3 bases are TGCGCCAGCAGCGGAGGGACTAGCGGACAAGAGACC. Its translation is CASSGGTSGQET. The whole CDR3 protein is CASSGGTSGQETQYF.

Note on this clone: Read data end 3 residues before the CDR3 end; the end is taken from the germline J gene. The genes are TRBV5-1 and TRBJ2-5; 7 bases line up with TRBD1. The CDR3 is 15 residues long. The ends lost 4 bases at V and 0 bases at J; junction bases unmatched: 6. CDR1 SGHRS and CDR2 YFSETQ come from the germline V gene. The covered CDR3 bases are TGCGCCAGCAGCGGGAGACAGGGCGACCAAGAGACC. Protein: CASSGRQGDQET. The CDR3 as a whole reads CASSGRQGDQETQYF.

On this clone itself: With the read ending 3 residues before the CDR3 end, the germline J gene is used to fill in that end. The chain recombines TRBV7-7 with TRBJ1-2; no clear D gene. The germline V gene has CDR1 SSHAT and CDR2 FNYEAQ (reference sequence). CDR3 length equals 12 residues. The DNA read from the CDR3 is TGTGCCAGCAGAGACCCTAGTGGCACC. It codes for CASRDPSGT. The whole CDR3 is CASRDPSGTYTF. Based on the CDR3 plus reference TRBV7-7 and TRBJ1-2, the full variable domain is GAGVSQSPRYKVTKRGQDVTLRCDPISSHATLYWYQQALGQGPEFLTYFNYEAQPDKSGLPSDRFSAERPEGSISTLTIQRTEQRDSAMYRCASRDPSGTYTFGSGTRLTVV.

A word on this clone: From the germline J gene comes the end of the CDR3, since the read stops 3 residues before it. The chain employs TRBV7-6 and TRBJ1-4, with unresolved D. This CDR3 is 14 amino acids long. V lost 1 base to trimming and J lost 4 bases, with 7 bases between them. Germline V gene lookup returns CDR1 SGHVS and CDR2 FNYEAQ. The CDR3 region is CASSLGSYNEKLFF. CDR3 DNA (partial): TGTGCCAGCAGCTTAGGCAGTTATAATGAAAAA.

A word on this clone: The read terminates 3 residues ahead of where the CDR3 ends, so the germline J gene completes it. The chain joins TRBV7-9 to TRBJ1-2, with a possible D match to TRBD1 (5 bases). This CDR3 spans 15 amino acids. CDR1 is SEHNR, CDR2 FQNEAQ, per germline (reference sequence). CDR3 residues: CASSLDFQDTDTYTF. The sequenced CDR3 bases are TGTGCCAGCAGCTTAGATTTCCAGGACACAGATACC.

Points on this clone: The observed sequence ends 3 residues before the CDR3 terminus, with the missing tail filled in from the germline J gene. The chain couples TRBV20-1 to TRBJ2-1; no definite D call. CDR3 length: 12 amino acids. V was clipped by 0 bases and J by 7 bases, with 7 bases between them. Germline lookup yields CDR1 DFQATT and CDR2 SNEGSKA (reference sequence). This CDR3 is CSAREGWNEQFF. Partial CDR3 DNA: TGCAGTGCTAGAGAAGGGTGGAATGAG.